Each of the 13 T cell receptor beta chains below was sequenced from the same sample in a study of blood T cells in healthy people across ages. A sample-barcoded 5' primer and a J-beta primer mix were used in a second PCR of about 7 to 12 cycles. TCRdb recomputed calls from the 5' RACE reads with MiXCR, one row per CDR3 protein. The sample yields about 800,000 distinct CDR3 sequences, roughly 64% seen once. Sequencing was performed on blood. The receptors were gathered from a man aged 30-40 years in good health.

Here the CDR3 DNA reads TGTGCCAGCAGTTTCACCGGGATACCATCGGATACGCAGTATTTT. It yields the protein CASSFTGIPSDTQYF. V gene TRBV27 combines with J gene TRBJ2-3, with D possibly being TRBD2 (5 bases). This CDR3 is built from 15 residues. In germline, CDR1 is MNHEY, CDR2 SMNVEV (reference sequence). V lost 3 bases, J lost 6 bases, and 16 bases lay in between.

The chain recombines TRBV2 with TRBJ2-5, with TRBD2 matching over 8 bases. CDR3 length: 13 residues. Trimming took 3 bases from V and 11 from J; bases not matched to a gene: 8. Germline CDR1 is SNHLY and CDR2 is FYNNEI. CDR3 DNA: TGTGCCAGCAGTGAGGGACTAGATTGGGAGCAGTACTTC. This encodes CASSEGLDWEQYF.

The chain is built from TRBV6-5 and TRBJ2-3, with D possibly being TRBD2 (6 bases). V lost 7 bases and J lost 2, with 13 bases in between. The CDR3 spans 14 residues. Germline V gives CDR1 MNHEY, CDR2 SVGAGI. CDR3: CASTSGPYTDTQYF. Here the CDR3 DNA reads TGTGCCAGCACCAGCGGGCCCTACACAGATACGCAGTATTTT.

As for this clonotype: This clone may be a read error of a much larger clone one base away. The chain uses TRBV7-2 and TRBJ2-7; a weak D match, TRBD1 (5 bases). This CDR3 has 12 amino acids. Germline V gives CDR1 SGHTA, CDR2 FQGNSA. Trimming shortened V by 8 bases and J by 4 bases, and 12 bases separated the two germline ends. CDR3 bases: TGTGCCAGCGGGGCTACTGGGTACGAGCAGTACTTC. Protein sequence: CASGATGYEQYF.

This clonotype was recorded a few times. The genes are TRBV6-5 and TRBJ1-2; D remains unclear. Deletions cut 6 bases from V and 6 bases from J, with 14 bases between. From germline, CDR1 is MNHEY and CDR2 SVGAGI. This CDR3 spans 13 amino acids. CDR3 coding DNA: TGTGCCAGCAGCACGAAGGAGAGGAATGGCTACACCTTC. Translation: CASSTKERNGYTF.

This sequence joins TRBV6-2 or TRBV6-3 and TRBJ2-5, with D perhaps matching TRBD1 or TRBD2 (5 bases each). Judging by the DNA end, TRBJ2-7 fits better; the J call may be wrong. The CDR3 has 13 residues. Looked up from germline, CDR1 is MNHEY and CDR2 is SVGEGT. CDR3 amino acids: CASSYRDVAEQYF. The CDR3 coding sequence is TGTGCCAGCAGTTACAGGGACGTCGCCGAGCAGTACTTC.

V gene TRBV7-9 combines with J gene TRBJ2-3; no clear D. The length of the CDR3 is 15 residues. The germline V gene encodes CDR1 SEHNR and CDR2 FQNEAQ (reference sequence). V lost 4 bases, J lost 1 base, and 12 bases lay in between. The CDR3 nucleotides are TGTGCCAGCAGCTCGATAGACGGACGCACAGATACGCAGTATTTT. Translation: CASSSIDGRTDTQYF. Using reference TRBV7-9 and TRBJ2-3 for the parts outside the CDR3, the full variable domain is DTGVSQNPRHKITKRGQNVTFRCDPISEHNRLYWYRQTLGQGPEFLTYFQNEAQLEKSRLLSDRFSAERPKGSFSTLEIQRTEQGDSAMYLCASSSIDGRTDTQYFGPGTRLTVL.

The chain uses TRBV7-2 and TRBJ2-5, with no clear D. Germline CDR1 reads SGHTA; CDR2 reads FQGNSA. This CDR3 is built from 13 residues. Trimming removed 5 bases from V and 4 bases from J, with 11 bases in between. The DNA of the CDR3 is TGTGCCAGCAGCCAACCCTCCCCAGAGACCCAGTACTTC. Translation: CASSQPSPETQYF. Based on the CDR3 plus reference TRBV7-2 and TRBJ2-5, the full variable domain is GAGVSQSPSNKVTEKGKDVELRCDPISGHTALYWYRQSLGQGLEFLIYFQGNSAPDKSGLPSDRFSAERTGGSVSTLTIQRTQQEDSAVYLCASSQPSPETQYFGPGTRLLVL.

This clonotype has more than one count but fewer than ten. The rearrangement joins TRBV5-1 to TRBJ2-4, with a possible D match to TRBD2 (6 bases). CDR3 size: 15 residues. The germline CDR1 and CDR2 sequences are SGHRS and YFSETQ. V gave up 0 bases and J gave up 13 bases, with 20 bases separating them. The CDR3 DNA sequence: TGCGCCAGCAGCTTGGGGCTAGGGGCATCGGGGGAGCAGTACTTC. Amino acid sequence: CASSLGLGASGEQYF. The whole variable domain, remainder taken from reference TRBV5-1 and TRBJ2-4, is KAGVTQTPRYLIKTRGQQVTLSCSPISGHRSVSWYQQTPGQGLQFLFEYFSETQRNKGNFPGRFSGRQFSNSRSEMNVSTLELGDSALYLCASSLGLGASGEQYFGAGTRLSVL.

V is TRBV20-1 and J is TRBJ2-5, with D possibly TRBD2 on 5 matching bases. The CDR3 spans 13 residues. CDR1 and CDR2 (germline): DFQATT, SNEGSKA (reference sequence). V was clipped by 6 bases and J by 1 base, with 12 bases between them. The CDR3 sequence: CSAPDSRQETQYF. The CDR3 coding sequence is TGCAGTGCCCCGGACTCTCGCCAAGAGACCCAGTACTTC.

This clonotype has at least ten counts. The CDR3 DNA is TGTGCCAGCAGCTTAGTAGGGGAGGGTGTTGGTGGCTACACCTTC. This codes for CASSLVGEGVGGYTF. The V gene is TRBV7-2, the J gene TRBJ1-2; D is possibly TRBD1 (5 bases). CDR3 length: 15 residues. Germline CDR1 SGHTA, CDR2 FQGNSA. The V and J ends lost 1 base and 7 bases respectively, with 16 bases between them.

Only one count was recorded for this clonotype. This chain links TRBV10-1 with TRBJ2-1; no firm D call. Germline CDR1 is WNHNN and CDR2 is SYGVQD (reference sequence). The V gene lost 0 bases and the J gene lost 10 bases, with 16 bases spanning the gap. CDR3 length: 15 residues. CDR3 sequence reads: CASSESGKSRSEQFF. The DNA of the CDR3 is TGCGCCAGCAGTGAGTCGGGAAAAAGTAGGAGCGAGCAGTTCTTC.

The rearrangement joins TRBV19 to TRBJ2-3; TRBD1 is a possible D gene (5 bases). In germline, CDR1 is LNHDA, CDR2 SQIVND (reference sequence). Trimming stripped 4 bases from V and 2 bases from J, with 7 bases between. The CDR3 totals 13 residues. The CDR3 spells CASSTGHTDTQYF. As DNA, the CDR3 is TGTGCCAGTAGTACCGGACACACAGATACGCAGTATTTT.